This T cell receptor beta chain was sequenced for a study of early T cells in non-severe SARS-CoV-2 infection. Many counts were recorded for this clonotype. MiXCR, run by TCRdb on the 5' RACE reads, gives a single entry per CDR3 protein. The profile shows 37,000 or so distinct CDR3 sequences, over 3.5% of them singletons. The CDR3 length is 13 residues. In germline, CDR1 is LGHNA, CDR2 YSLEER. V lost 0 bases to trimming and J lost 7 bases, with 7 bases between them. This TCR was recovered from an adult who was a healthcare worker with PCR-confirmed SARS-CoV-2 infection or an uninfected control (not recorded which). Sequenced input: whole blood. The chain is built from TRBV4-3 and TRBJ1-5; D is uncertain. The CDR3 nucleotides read TGCGCCAGCAGCCAAGATCTTGCGCAGCCCCAGCATTTT. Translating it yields CASSQDLAQPQHF.